This T cell receptor beta chain was obtained from a study of cytomegalovirus exposure and HLA in healthy donors. Germline V gene lookup returns CDR1 MNHEY and CDR2 SMNVEV (reference sequence). The V end was cut by 6 bases, the J end by 5 bases, with 12 bases between. This CDR3 spans 13 amino acids. A multiplex PCR was run with 60 Vbeta primers and 13 Jbeta primers. As handled by the study authors: The count from a later analysis was about 80 million unique TCR beta chains, roughly 11 million of them shared. Data came from immunoSEQ multiplex PCR; TCRdb stores just in-frame clones and leaves some out. V and J calls plus clone size are reproduced from that table; the DNA served to infer D and trimming. The table shows about 180,000 clones, with roughly 87% occurring only once.

Sequences were obtained from PBMCs. This chain links TRBV27 with TRBJ2-3; possible D gene TRBD2, 6 bases. This receptor was obtained from a woman between 45 and 65 years old in good health and CMV-seronegative. DNA for the CDR3: TGTGCCAGCAGGACCGGGGGAGGAGATACGCAGTATTTT. Translated, it gives CASRTGGGDTQYF.